Shown below are 23 T cell receptor beta chains from a single sample sequenced in a study of blood T cells in healthy people across ages. Primers used in a second PCR of about 7 to 12 cycles were a sample-barcoded 5' primer and a J-beta primer mix. TCRdb used MiXCR to reprocess the 5' RACE reads, holding one entry per CDR3 protein. The table includes approximately 800,000 distinct CDR3 sequences, more than 20% detected once. In addition, the sample was reused for a study of T cells of mothers and their children.

The sequencing input was blood. All receptors derive from a boy younger than 18 in good health.

Worth noting for this clonotype: The germline gene is not matched at one end of the junction; a read error may be the cause. This sequence joins TRBV5-4 and TRBJ2-2; 7 bases are shared with TRBD2. The germline V gene has CDR1 SGHNT and CDR2 YYREEE (reference sequence). The CDR3 sequence is 15 residues long. CDR3 sequence (DNA): TGTGCCAGCAGCTTGATTGCGGGAGACACCGGCGAGCTGTTTTTT. It translates to CASSLIAGDTGELFF.

This clonotype was counted between two and nine times. The chain employs TRBV20-1 and TRBJ2-1; perhaps TRBD1 as D (5 bases). Trimming left V 4 bases short and J 12 bases short, with 10 bases between. The CDR3 sequence is 10 residues long. In germline, CDR1 is DFQATT, CDR2 SNEGSKA (reference sequence). In nucleotides, the CDR3 is TGCAGTGCTACGAGGCAGGGGCAGTTCTTC. Its translation: CSATRQGQFF.

The table lists this clonotype with a few counts. The chain has TRBV27 and TRBJ2-2; no definite D call. CDR3 length: 12 residues. The germline V gene has CDR1 MNHEY and CDR2 SMNVEV (reference sequence). Trimming cost V 5 bases and J 7 bases, with 8 bases left between them. CDR3 in DNA: TGTGCCAGCAGTGACGGGTACGGGGAGCTGTTTTTT. This translates into CASSDGYGELFF.

J is TRBJ2-5 and V is TRBV6-2 or TRBV6-3; D is unclear. The CDR3 extends over 16 amino acids. Germline V lookup: CDR1 MNHEY, CDR2 SVGEGT. The ends were cut back, 0 bases at V and 2 bases at J, with 13 bases in the middle. CDR3 amino acids: CASSYSKGAKQETQYF. The CDR3 bases are TGTGCCAGCAGTTACTCGAAGGGCGCAAAGCAAGAGACCCAGTACTTC.

This clonotype was seen more than once but under ten times. This rearrangement joins TRBV27 to TRBJ1-5; a possible D gene is TRBD1 (6 bases). The CDR3 sequence is 17 residues long. The V and J ends lost 6 bases and 0 bases respectively, with 18 bases between them. The germline V gene encodes CDR1 MNHEY and CDR2 SMNVEV (reference sequence). The CDR3 region is CASSRTAGGYSNQPQHF. The DNA of the CDR3 is TGTGCCAGCAGCCGGACAGCCGGAGGGTATAGCAATCAGCCCCAGCATTTT.

Many counts were recorded for this clonotype. The chain recombines TRBV20-1 with TRBJ2-5; 8 nucleotides line up with TRBD1. The CDR3 extends over 15 amino acids. V gave up 8 bases and J gave up 0 bases; unmatched junction bases: 11. Germline V gene sequence: CDR1 DFQATT, CDR2 SNEGSKA (reference sequence). CDR3 sequence reads: CSRVQGAGYQETQYF. In DNA form, the CDR3 reads TGCAGTAGAGTCCAGGGGGCAGGGTACCAAGAGACCCAGTACTTC.

This chain joins TRBV20-1 and TRBJ2-3, with 11 bases matching TRBD2. With V trimmed by 3 bases and J by 0 bases, 5 bases remained unmatched. The CDR3 sequence is 16 residues long. The V gene's germline CDR1 is DFQATT and CDR2 SNEGSKA (reference sequence). The CDR3 region is CSASRRLAGSTDTQYF. As DNA, the CDR3 is TGCAGTGCTAGCCGACGACTAGCGGGGAGCACAGATACGCAGTATTTT.

The chain carries TRBV29-1 and TRBJ1-5; D is uncertain. The V end lost 6 bases, the J end lost 5 bases, and 14 bases lay between the germline ends. The CDR3 extends over 13 amino acids. Germline lookup yields CDR1 SQVTM and CDR2 ANQGSEA. The CDR3 sequence: CSVGQKGDQPQHF. The CDR3 DNA reads TGCAGCGTCGGGCAGAAGGGCGATCAGCCCCAGCATTTT.

The table lists this clonotype with a count of one. The chain uses TRBV30 and TRBJ2-2, with D unclear. There are 15 residues in the CDR3. Germline V gene data show CDR1 as GTSNPN and CDR2 as SVGIG (reference sequence). V lost 0 bases to trimming and J lost 3 bases, with 11 bases between them. CDR3 sequence: CAWSVGVLDTGELFF. The CDR3 nucleotides are TGTGCCTGGAGTGTTGGAGTCCTGGACACCGGGGAGCTGTTTTTT.

This chain connects TRBV20-1 to TRBJ2-3; TRBD1 matches 8 bases. Per germline, CDR1 DFQATT and CDR2 SNEGSKA (reference sequence). This CDR3 region has 15 residues. J lost 0 bases, V lost 1 base, and 3 bases had no gene match. The CDR3 DNA follows: TGCAGTGCTAGAGCCCGACAGGGGAGCACAGATACGCAGTATTTT. Translated: CSARARQGSTDTQYF.

This chain uses TRBV29-1 with TRBJ2-2; D gene uncertain. This CDR3 region has 11 residues. CDR1 is SQVTM and CDR2 is ANQGSEA in the germline V gene. V lost 4 bases and J 6 bases, leaving 6 bases between the germline ends. The DNA of the CDR3 is TGCAGCGTTGGTTCAGCCGGGGAGCTGTTTTTT. Translation gives CSVGSAGELFF.

The gene calls are TRBV9 and TRBJ2-2; D possibly corresponds to TRBD2 (6 bases). Trimming stripped 5 bases from V and 0 bases from J, with 17 bases between. The CDR3 extends over 17 amino acids. The germline CDR1 and CDR2 sequences are SGDLS and YYNGEE. The CDR3 here is CASRRNFGRSNTGELFF. The CDR3 nucleotides read TGTGCCAGCAGAAGAAACTTCGGGAGATCGAACACCGGGGAGCTGTTTTTT.

This clonotype was seen a handful of times. This chain uses TRBV29-1 with TRBJ2-7, with D hard to call. Trimming removed 1 base from V and 6 bases from J, with 10 bases in between. The CDR3 has 12 residues. From germline, CDR1 is SQVTM and CDR2 ANQGSEA. The CDR3 DNA reads TGCAGCGTTGAAGGGGATCCGGGCGAGCAGTACTTC. This gives the protein CSVEGDPGEQYF.

Comments on this clonotype: The junction differs from germline at one of its ends, possibly a read error. This chain joins TRBV20-1 and TRBJ2-7; 7 bases map to TRBD1. The CDR3 totals 14 residues. Looked up from germline, CDR1 is DFQATT and CDR2 is SNEGSKA (reference sequence). The CDR3: CSAIRDSVPYEQCF. CDR3 bases: TGCAGTGCTATCCGGGACAGCGTCCCCTACGAGCAGTGCTTC.

This clonotype has only a few counts. The chain employs TRBV20-1 and TRBJ2-4; unclear D gene. Trimming took off 3 bases at V and 3 bases at J, with 9 bases between the two ends. Germline values: CDR1 DFQATT, CDR2 SNEGSKA (reference sequence). This CDR3 is built from 13 residues. CDR3 sequence: CSASGGVKNIQYF. DNA for the CDR3: TGCAGTGCTAGCGGCGGAGTCAAAAACATTCAGTACTTC.

This clonotype was seen only a few times. The rearrangement links TRBV19 to TRBJ1-6; no definite D call. V shed 2 bases and J shed 10 bases, with 9 bases lying between them. The CDR3 has 13 residues. The germline gives CDR1 LNHDA, CDR2 SQIVND (reference sequence). CDR3: CASSIRQDSPLHF. The DNA of the CDR3 is TGTGCCAGTAGTATACGGCAGGACTCACCCCTCCACTTT. Complete variable domain (other parts from reference TRBV19 and TRBJ1-6): DGGITQSPKYLFRKEGQNVTLSCEQNLNHDAMYWYRQDPGQGLRLIYYSQIVNDFQKGDIAEGYSVSREKKESFPLTVTSAQKNPTAFYLCASSIRQDSPLHFGNGTRLTVT.

The chain uses TRBV29-1 and TRBJ2-1, with 8 bases identical to TRBD2. Germline assignment: CDR1 SQVTM and CDR2 ANQGSEA. The V gene end was trimmed by 6 bases and the J gene end by 3 bases; junction bases not matched to a gene: 10. The length of the CDR3 is 15 residues. The CDR3 reads CSVPRGLGNYNEQFF. CDR3 in DNA: TGCAGCGTCCCCCGGGGACTAGGGAACTACAATGAGCAGTTCTTC.

This clonotype was observed a few times. This rearrangement joins TRBV28 to TRBJ2-2; D is ambiguous. This CDR3 has 16 amino acids. Germline V gene lookup returns CDR1 MDHEN and CDR2 SYDVKM. V was cut by 2 bases and J by 2 bases, with 12 bases left in between. The chain's CDR3 is CASSLRQDFNTGELFF. The CDR3 DNA follows: TGTGCCAGCAGTTTAAGGCAGGATTTCAACACCGGGGAGCTGTTTTTT.

This clonotype has more than one count but fewer than ten. CDR3 sequence: CASRRTGATQETQYF. The CDR3 bases are TGTGCCAGCAGGAGGACAGGGGCGACCCAAGAGACCCAGTACTTC. The genes are TRBV6-6 and TRBJ2-1, with 9 nucleotides matching TRBD1. Matching the DNA end better, TRBJ2-5 makes the J call doubtful. CDR1 is MNHNY, CDR2 SVGAGI, per germline (reference sequence). The CDR3 loop spans 15 amino acids.

This clonotype was counted between two and nine times. V and J are TRBV15 and TRBJ2-7, with a possible D match to TRBD2 (5 bases). Germline CDR1 reads LNHNV; CDR2 reads YYDKDF (reference sequence). The CDR3 extends over 17 amino acids. V was trimmed by 0 bases and J by 2 bases, leaving 17 bases between them. The CDR3 region is CATSRDGISGSAYEQYF. CDR3 nucleotides: TGTGCCACCAGCAGAGATGGTATAAGCGGTTCAGCCTACGAGCAGTACTTC.

This clonotype was seen only a few times. This chain joins TRBV29-1 and TRBJ2-1; 7 bases fit TRBD2. With the DNA end fitting TRBJ2-5 better, the J assignment may be wrong. Germline CDR1 is SQVTM and CDR2 is ANQGSEA. The CDR3 spans 14 residues. CDR3 in DNA: TGCAGCGCCAGAGTAAGCGGGGAGGGAGAGACCCAGTACTTC. Amino acids: CSARVSGEGETQYF.

As concerns this clonotype: Its ends do not fully match the called genes, so a read error is possible. The chain links TRBV11-2 to TRBJ2-5; D ambiguous. CDR3 size: 12 residues. The germline CDR1 and CDR2 sequences are SGHAT and FQNNGV. The DNA for the CDR3 is TGTGCCAGCAGCTTCCCCGCTCCCACCCCGTTCTTC. This gives the protein CASSFPAPTPFF.

The gene calls are TRBV20-1 and TRBJ2-1; D remains ambiguous. Trimming removed 1 base from V and 5 bases from J, with 15 bases in between. CDR3 size: 15 residues. Germline V gives CDR1 DFQATT, CDR2 SNEGSKA (reference sequence). In nucleotides, the CDR3 is TGCAGTGCTAGAGTGTCTGGCGCCGGAAACAATGAGCAGTTCTTC. Translating gives CSARVSGAGNNEQFF.